This T cell receptor beta chain was recovered during a study of cytomegalovirus exposure and HLA in healthy donors. Study findings and constraints: Immune exposure information comprised only CMV serostatus. Researchers reported in a later analysis that a missense DCLRE1C variant was tied to TCR beta V- and J-gene trimming. Associated with HLA alleles at 0.05 false discovery rate in a later analysis were 15,000 to 20,000 TCR beta sequences.

Concerning this clone itself: Its matching antigen is unknown.

Each of the donors was a healthy bone marrow donor. With 60 Vbeta and 13 Jbeta primers, the PCR was carried out. Profiling relied on immunoSEQ multiplex PCR, and the TCRdb table lists in-frame clones only, not all of them. Of over 150,000 clones listed, around four fifths are singletons. The sequence was obtained from a girl aged 2 to 9 in good health and CMV-seropositive. Sequenced: PBMCs.

The CDR3 coding sequence is TGCGCCAGCAGCTTGGAACCTAGCGGGATGCCTTACCAAGAGACCCAGTACTTC. Translation: CASSLEPSGMPYQETQYF. This rearrangement joins TRBV5-1 to TRBJ2-5, with 9 bases lining up with TRBD2. The CDR3 is 18 residues long. Per the germline V gene, CDR1 is SGHRS and CDR2 is YFSETQ. V trimming: 0 bases; J trimming: 0 bases; junction bases outside the gene matches: 9.